The 20 T cell receptor beta chains given below trace back to one sample, sequenced in a study of blood T cell repertoires in COVID-19. Libraries were prepared by immunoSEQ multiplex PCR; TCRdb keeps only in-frame clonotypes and omits some of them. This table holds about 230,000 clones, roughly 82% found once. The sequencing input was peripheral blood. These receptors were collected from a woman between 40 and 55 years old who had recovered from COVID-19.

V is TRBV6-2 or TRBV6-3 and J is TRBJ1-2; 7 positions agree with TRBD1. Germline lookup yields CDR1 MNHEY and CDR2 SVGEGT. V was clipped by 0 bases and J by 7 bases; unmatched bases: 2. The CDR3 is 13 amino acids. This chain's CDR3 is CASSYSGQPGYTF. CDR3 nucleotide sequence: TGTGCCAGCAGTTACTCGGGACAGCCTGGCTACACCTTC.

The chain has TRBV25-1 and TRBJ1-1, with TRBD1 as a possible D gene (5 bases). V was clipped by 5 bases and J by 5 bases, with 12 bases between them. CDR1 and CDR2 from the germline V gene are MGHDK and SYGVNS. This CDR3 contains 13 residues. CDR3 in amino acids: CASSPSGGTEAFF. In nucleotides, the CDR3 is TGTGCCAGCAGTCCTTCGGGGGGAACTGAAGCTTTCTTT.

The CDR3 protein is CASSLALSQFRASEAFF. CDR3 bases: TGCGCCAGCAGCTTGGCCCTTTCACAGTTCAGGGCTTCTGAAGCTTTCTTT. The chain recombines TRBV5-1 with TRBJ1-1; perhaps TRBD1 as D (5 bases). Trimming left V 0 bases short and J 6 bases short, with 21 bases between. The CDR3 is 17 amino acids. CDR1 and CDR2 from the germline V gene are SGHRS and YFSETQ. The whole variable domain, filled in from reference TRBV5-1 and TRBJ1-1, reads KAGVTQTPRYLIKTRGQQVTLSCSPISGHRSVSWYQQTPGQGLQFLFEYFSETQRNKGNFPGRFSGRQFSNSRSEMNVSTLELGDSALYLCASSLALSQFRASEAFFGQGTRLTVV.

This sequence joins TRBV3-1 (or the pseudogene TRBV3-2) and TRBJ2-5, with 8 bases fitting TRBD2. This CDR3 comprises 13 residues. Germline loops: CDR1 LGHDT, CDR2 YNNKEL (reference sequence). V trimming: 7 bases; J trimming: 3 bases; junction bases outside the gene matches: 4. CDR3 bases: TGTGCCAGCAAGGCGGGGGGCGAAGAGACCCAGTACTTC. As protein: CASKAGGEETQYF.

This chain connects TRBV10-3 to TRBJ2-3; 7 bases line up with TRBD1. The CDR3 runs to 15 residues. J gave up 2 bases and V 11 bases, and 13 bases lay outside the gene matches. Germline V gene sequence: CDR1 ENHRY, CDR2 SYGVKD. CDR3 in amino acids: CAVSFGTAYTDTQYF. Written as DNA, the CDR3 is TGTGCCGTAAGTTTCGGGACAGCTTACACAGATACGCAGTATTTT.

The chain links TRBV6-5 to TRBJ2-7; 9 bases align to TRBD2. This CDR3 is 14 amino acids long. V dropped 6 bases and J dropped 2; count of bases not matched to a gene: 5. CDR1 MNHEY and CDR2 SVGAGI come from the germline V gene. The CDR3 sequence is CASSRAGGTYEQYF. In DNA form, the CDR3 reads TGTGCCAGCAGCCGGGCGGGGGGGACCTACGAGCAGTACTTC.

The V call is TRBV6-5, the J call TRBJ1-5; no definite D call. V was clipped by 6 bases and J by 4 bases, with 13 bases between them. Germline CDR1 reads MNHEY; CDR2 reads SVGAGI. CDR3 size: 14 residues. The CDR3 DNA is TGTGCCAGCAGCGGCACTAATCGTAATCAGCCCCAGCATTTT. It specifies CASSGTNRNQPQHF.

This clone was found once. V and J are TRBV9 and TRBJ2-3; perhaps TRBD1 as D (5 bases). Germline V gene sequence: CDR1 SGDLS, CDR2 YYNGEE. CDR3 length equals 17 residues. V was shortened by 0 bases and J by 1 base, with 15 bases between the two germline ends. The CDR3 bases are TGTGCCAGCAGCGTAGCCGGGCCAGGGATAGGCACAGATACGCAGTATTTT. Translation: CASSVAGPGIGTDTQYF. The whole variable domain, filled in from reference TRBV9 and TRBJ2-3, reads DSGVTQTPKHLITATGQRVTLRCSPRSGDLSVYWYQQSLDQGLQFLIQYYNGEERAKGNILERFSAQQFPDLHSELNLSSLELGDSALYFCASSVAGPGIGTDTQYFGPGTRLTVL.

The chain carries TRBV19 and TRBJ1-2; D call uncertain. This CDR3 region has 13 residues. V dropped 3 bases and J dropped 1 base, with 6 bases sitting between them. Germline-derived CDR1 and CDR2 are LNHDA and SQIVND (reference sequence). The CDR3 is CASSIGVNYGYTF. DNA for the CDR3: TGTGCCAGTAGTATCGGGGTTAACTATGGCTACACCTTC. The entire variable domain, with the rest obtained from reference TRBV19 and TRBJ1-2, is as follows: DGGITQSPKYLFRKEGQNVTLSCEQNLNHDAMYWYRQDPGQGLRLIYYSQIVNDFQKGDIAEGYSVSREKKESFPLTVTSAQKNPTAFYLCASSIGVNYGYTFGSGTRLTVV.

This chain uses TRBV4-3 with TRBJ1-1, with no clear D. The germline CDR1 and CDR2 sequences are LGHNA and YSLEER. With 3 bases removed from V and 3 bases from J, the gap between germline ends came to 8 bases. The CDR3 is made up of 13 amino acids. CDR3 coding DNA: TGCGCCAGCAGCCACGCGGAGGACACTGAAGCTTTCTTT. Protein product: CASSHAEDTEAFF.

This chain links TRBV18 with TRBJ1-5; D is perhaps TRBD1 (5 bases). Trimming took off 3 bases at V and 4 bases at J, with 22 bases between the two ends. Germline V gene data show CDR1 as KGHSH and CDR2 as LQKENI. The CDR3 contains 18 residues. The DNA for the CDR3 is TGTGCCAGCTCACCTCGGGCACTTGACAGCTTAGGGAATCAGCCCCAGCATTTT. Protein product: CASSPRALDSLGNQPQHF. Filled out from reference TRBV18 and TRBJ1-5, the complete variable domain reads NAGVMQNPRHLVRRRGQEARLRCSPMKGHSHVYWYRQLPEEGLKFMVYLQKENIIDESGMPKERFSAEFPKEGPSILRIQQVVRGDSAAYFCASSPRALDSLGNQPQHFGDGTRLSIL.

The chain employs TRBV7-9 and TRBJ2-1; a possible D gene is TRBD2 (5 bases). Trimming took off 5 bases at V and 3 bases at J, with 14 bases between the two ends. Germline CDR1 SEHNR, CDR2 FQNEAQ (reference sequence). The CDR3 is 15 residues long. CDR3 residues: CASSARGSSYNEQFF. In DNA form, the CDR3 reads TGTGCCAGCAGCGCAAGAGGGTCTAGCTACAATGAGCAGTTCTTC.

J is TRBJ1-4 and V is TRBV28; possible D gene TRBD1, 6 bases. Germline lookup yields CDR1 MDHEN and CDR2 SYDVKM. The V end was cut by 6 bases, the J end by 5 bases, with 10 bases between. CDR3 length: 13 residues. CDR3 residues: CASSRTENEKLFF. CDR3 DNA sequence: TGTGCCAGCAGCCGGACAGAAAATGAAAAACTGTTTTTT.

The rearrangement joins TRBV6-5 to TRBJ2-1, with TRBD2 matching over 11 bases. The CDR3 extends over 13 amino acids. From germline, CDR1 is MNHEY and CDR2 SVGAGI. V lost 8 bases to trimming and J lost 10 bases; unmatched junction nucleotides: 7. CDR3 residues: CASGNSGGVEQFF. The CDR3, as DNA: TGTGCCAGCGGTAATAGCGGGGGGGTCGAGCAGTTCTTC.

The CDR3 sequence is CASSLEVSGVYTF. CDR3 coding DNA: TGTGCCAGCAGCTTAGAGGTATCAGGGGTCTACACCTTC. The rearrangement uses TRBV7-9 and TRBJ1-2; D is possibly TRBD1 (6 bases). Germline CDR1 is SEHNR and CDR2 is FQNEAQ (reference sequence). The CDR3 has 13 amino acids. Trimming took off 1 base at V and 10 bases at J, with 13 bases between the two ends.

The chain is built from TRBV19 and TRBJ1-6; the D is unclear. Germline loops: CDR1 LNHDA, CDR2 SQIVND (reference sequence). CDR3 length: 12 residues. V was clipped by 3 bases and J by 7 bases, with 4 bases between them. CDR3 residues: CASSILNSPLHF. The CDR3 region has the DNA TGTGCCAGTAGTATTCTCAATTCACCCCTCCACTTT. The entire variable domain, with the rest obtained from reference TRBV19 and TRBJ1-6, is as follows: DGGITQSPKYLFRKEGQNVTLSCEQNLNHDAMYWYRQDPGQGLRLIYYSQIVNDFQKGDIAEGYSVSREKKESFPLTVTSAQKNPTAFYLCASSILNSPLHFGNGTRLTVT.

V and J are TRBV2 and TRBJ1-6; D is unresolved. With 6 bases removed from V and 7 bases from J, the gap between germline ends came to 10 bases. CDR3 length: 13 residues. Germline V gene lookup returns CDR1 SNHLY and CDR2 FYNNEI. The CDR3 spells CASRGGSNSPLHF. CDR3 nucleotides: TGTGCCAGCAGAGGAGGGAGCAATTCACCCCTCCACTTT.

J is TRBJ1-2 and V is TRBV4-3, with D tentatively TRBD1 (6 bases). V lost 4 bases, J lost 0 bases, and 24 bases lay in between. The V gene's germline CDR1 is LGHNA and CDR2 YSLEER. This CDR3 comprises 19 residues. CDR3 bases: TGCGCCAGCAGCCTGCGTATACAGGGTATTGGGGGAGCTAACTATGGCTACACCTTC. Protein: CASSLRIQGIGGANYGYTF.

The genes are TRBV2 and TRBJ2-3; 7 nucleotides align to TRBD1. In germline, CDR1 is SNHLY, CDR2 FYNNEI. The CDR3 has 15 amino acids. J lost 1 base, V lost 8 bases, and 9 bases had no gene match. The CDR3 DNA reads as TGTGCCAGCCCGACAGGGCTCTCCGGCACAGATACGCAGTATTTT. Its protein is CASPTGLSGTDTQYF. Together with reference TRBV2 and TRBJ2-3, the CDR3 gives the full variable domain: EPEVTQTPSHQVTQMGQEVILRCVPISNHLYFYWYRQILGQKVEFLVSFYNNEISEKSEIFDDQFSVERPDGSNFTLKIRSTKLEDSAMYFCASPTGLSGTDTQYFGPGTRLTVL.

The V and J genes are TRBV9 and TRBJ1-3; D gene unclear. The CDR3 consists of 14 residues. Germline V lookup: CDR1 SGDLS, CDR2 YYNGEE. With 0 bases removed from V and 4 bases from J, the gap between germline ends came to 8 bases. CDR3 protein: CASSVAREGNTIYF. CDR3 nucleotides: TGTGCCAGCAGCGTAGCCCGGGAGGGAAACACCATATATTTT.